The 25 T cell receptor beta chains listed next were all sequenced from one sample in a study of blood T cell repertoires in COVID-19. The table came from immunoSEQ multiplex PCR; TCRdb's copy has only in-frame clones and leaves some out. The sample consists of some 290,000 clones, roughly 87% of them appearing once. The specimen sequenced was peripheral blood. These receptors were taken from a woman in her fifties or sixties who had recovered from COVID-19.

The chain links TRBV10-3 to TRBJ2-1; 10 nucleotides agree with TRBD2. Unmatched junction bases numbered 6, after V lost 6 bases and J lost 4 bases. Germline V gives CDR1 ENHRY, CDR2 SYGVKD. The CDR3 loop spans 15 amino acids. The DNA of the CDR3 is TGTGCCATCAGGGGGAGCGGGGGGGAGTACAATGAGCAGTTCTTC. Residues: CAIRGSGGEYNEQFF.

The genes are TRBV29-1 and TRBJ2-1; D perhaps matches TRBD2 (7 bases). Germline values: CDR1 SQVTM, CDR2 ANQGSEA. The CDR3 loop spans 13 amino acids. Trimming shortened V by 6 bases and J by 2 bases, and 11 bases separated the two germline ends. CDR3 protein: CSVEGGAYNEQFF. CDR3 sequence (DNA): TGCAGCGTGGAGGGGGGGGCCTACAATGAGCAGTTCTTC.

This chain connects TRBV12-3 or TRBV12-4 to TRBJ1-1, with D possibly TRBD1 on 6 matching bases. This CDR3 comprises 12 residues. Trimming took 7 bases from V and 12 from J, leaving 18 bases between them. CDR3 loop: CASTLGTGLPFF. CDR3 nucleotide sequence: TGTGCCAGCACCTTGGGAACAGGGCTCCCTTTCTTT.

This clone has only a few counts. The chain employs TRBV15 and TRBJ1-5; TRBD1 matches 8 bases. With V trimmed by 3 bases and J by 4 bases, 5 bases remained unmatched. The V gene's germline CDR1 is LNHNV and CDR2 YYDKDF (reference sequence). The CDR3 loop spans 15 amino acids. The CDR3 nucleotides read TGTGCCACCAGCAGGTGGGGACAGGAGAATCAGCCCCAGCATTTT. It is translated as CATSRWGQENQPQHF.

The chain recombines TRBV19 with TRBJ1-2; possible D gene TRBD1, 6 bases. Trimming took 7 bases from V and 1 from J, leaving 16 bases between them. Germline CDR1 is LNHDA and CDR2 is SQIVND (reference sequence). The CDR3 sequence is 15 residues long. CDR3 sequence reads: CASKDLGARNYGYTF. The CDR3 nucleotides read TGTGCCAGTAAAGATTTGGGGGCTCGTAACTATGGCTACACCTTC. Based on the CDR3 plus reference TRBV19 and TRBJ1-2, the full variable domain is DGGITQSPKYLFRKEGQNVTLSCEQNLNHDAMYWYRQDPGQGLRLIYYSQIVNDFQKGDIAEGYSVSREKKESFPLTVTSAQKNPTAFYLCASKDLGARNYGYTFGSGTRLTVV.

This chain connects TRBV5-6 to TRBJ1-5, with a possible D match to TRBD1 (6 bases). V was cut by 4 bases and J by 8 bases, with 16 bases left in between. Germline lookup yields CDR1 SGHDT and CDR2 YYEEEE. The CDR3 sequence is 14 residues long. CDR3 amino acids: CASSLRQDTKPQHF. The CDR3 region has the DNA TGTGCCAGCAGCCTTCGACAGGATACGAAGCCCCAGCATTTT.

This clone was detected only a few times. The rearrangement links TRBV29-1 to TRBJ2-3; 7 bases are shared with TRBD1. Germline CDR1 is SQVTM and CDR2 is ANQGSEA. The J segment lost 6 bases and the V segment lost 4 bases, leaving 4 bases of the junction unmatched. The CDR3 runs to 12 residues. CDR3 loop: CSVAEGADTQYF. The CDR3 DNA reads TGCAGCGTTGCTGAGGGGGCTGATACGCAGTATTTT.

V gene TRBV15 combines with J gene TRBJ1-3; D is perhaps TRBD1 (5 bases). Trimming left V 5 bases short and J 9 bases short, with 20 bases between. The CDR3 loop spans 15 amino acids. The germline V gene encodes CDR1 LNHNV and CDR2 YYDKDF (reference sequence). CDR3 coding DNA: TGTGCCACCAGCCATGGGGGGACCTTACGTGGCACCATATATTTT. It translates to CATSHGGTLRGTIYF.

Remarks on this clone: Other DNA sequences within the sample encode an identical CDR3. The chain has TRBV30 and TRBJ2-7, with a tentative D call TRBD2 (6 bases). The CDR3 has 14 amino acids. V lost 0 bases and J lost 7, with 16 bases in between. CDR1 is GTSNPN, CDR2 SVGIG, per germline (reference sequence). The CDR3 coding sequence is TGTGCCTGGAGTGTACTAGCCGGGAGTGGGGAGCAGTACTTC. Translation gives CAWSVLAGSGEQYF.

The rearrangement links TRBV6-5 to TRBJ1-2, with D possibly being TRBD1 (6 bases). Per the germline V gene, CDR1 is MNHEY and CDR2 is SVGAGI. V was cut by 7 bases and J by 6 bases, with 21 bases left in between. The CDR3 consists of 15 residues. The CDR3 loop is CASIKGGGRKDGYTF. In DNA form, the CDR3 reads TGTGCCAGCATCAAAGGGGGGGGGAGGAAGGATGGCTACACCTTC.

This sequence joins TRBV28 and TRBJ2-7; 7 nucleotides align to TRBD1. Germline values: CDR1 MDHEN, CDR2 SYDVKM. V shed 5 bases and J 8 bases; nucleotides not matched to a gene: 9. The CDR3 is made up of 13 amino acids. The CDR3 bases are TGTGCCAGCAGTACCCGGACAGGTGAAAAGCAGTACTTC. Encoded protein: CASSTRTGEKQYF.

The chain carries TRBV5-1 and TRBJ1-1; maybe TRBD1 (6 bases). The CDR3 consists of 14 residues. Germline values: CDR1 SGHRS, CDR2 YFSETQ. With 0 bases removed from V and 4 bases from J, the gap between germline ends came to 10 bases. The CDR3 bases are TGCGCCAGCAGCTTGGAAGGGGGGGTCACTGAAGCTTTCTTT. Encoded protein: CASSLEGGVTEAFF.

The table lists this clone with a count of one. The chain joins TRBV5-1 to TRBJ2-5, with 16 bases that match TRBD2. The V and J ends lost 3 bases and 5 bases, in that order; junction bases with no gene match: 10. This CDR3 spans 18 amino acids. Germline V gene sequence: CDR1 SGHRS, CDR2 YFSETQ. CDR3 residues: CASSYGTSGGASGETQYF. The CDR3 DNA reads TGCGCCAGCAGCTACGGGACTAGCGGGGGGGCCAGTGGGGAGACCCAGTACTTC.

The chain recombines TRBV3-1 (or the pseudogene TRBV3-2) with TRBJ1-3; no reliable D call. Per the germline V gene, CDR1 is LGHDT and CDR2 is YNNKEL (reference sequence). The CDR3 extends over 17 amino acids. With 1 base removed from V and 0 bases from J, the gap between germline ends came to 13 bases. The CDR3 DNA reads TGTGCCAGCAGCCAAGTGAGCATCCTACCCTCTGGAAACACCATATATTTT. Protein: CASSQVSILPSGNTIYF.

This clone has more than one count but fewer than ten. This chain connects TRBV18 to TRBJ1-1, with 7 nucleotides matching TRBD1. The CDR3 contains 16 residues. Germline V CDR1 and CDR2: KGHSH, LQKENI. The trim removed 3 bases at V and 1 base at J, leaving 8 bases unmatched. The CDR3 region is CASSPSTGIRNTEAFF. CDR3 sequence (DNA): TGTGCCAGCTCACCCTCGACAGGGATCAGGAACACTGAAGCTTTCTTT.

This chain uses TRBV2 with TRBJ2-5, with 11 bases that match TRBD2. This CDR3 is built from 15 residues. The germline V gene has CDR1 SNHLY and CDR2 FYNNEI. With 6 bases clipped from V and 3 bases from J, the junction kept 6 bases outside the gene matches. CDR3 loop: CASRATSGMKETQYF. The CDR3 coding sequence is TGTGCCAGCAGAGCGACTAGCGGGATGAAAGAGACCCAGTACTTC.

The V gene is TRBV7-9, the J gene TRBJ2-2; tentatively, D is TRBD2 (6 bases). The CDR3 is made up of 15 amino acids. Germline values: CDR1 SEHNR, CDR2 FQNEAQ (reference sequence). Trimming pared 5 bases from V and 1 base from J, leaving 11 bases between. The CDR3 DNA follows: TGTGCCAGCAGCCCGGGACTGGTGAACACCGGGGAGCTGTTTTTT. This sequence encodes CASSPGLVNTGELFF.

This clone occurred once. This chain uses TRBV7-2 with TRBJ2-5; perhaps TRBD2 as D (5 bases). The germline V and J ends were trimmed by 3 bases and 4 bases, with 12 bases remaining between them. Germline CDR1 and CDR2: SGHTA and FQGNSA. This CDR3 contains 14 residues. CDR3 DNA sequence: TGTGCCAGCAGCTTTCAAGGAGGCGGAGAGACCCAGTACTTC. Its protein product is CASSFQGGGETQYF.

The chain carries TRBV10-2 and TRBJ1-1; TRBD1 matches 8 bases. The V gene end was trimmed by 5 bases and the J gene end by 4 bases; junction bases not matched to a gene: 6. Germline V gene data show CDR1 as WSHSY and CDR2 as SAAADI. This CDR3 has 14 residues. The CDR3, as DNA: TGCGCCAGCAGTAGCACAGGGGGGACCACTGAAGCTTTCTTT. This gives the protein CASSSTGGTTEAFF.

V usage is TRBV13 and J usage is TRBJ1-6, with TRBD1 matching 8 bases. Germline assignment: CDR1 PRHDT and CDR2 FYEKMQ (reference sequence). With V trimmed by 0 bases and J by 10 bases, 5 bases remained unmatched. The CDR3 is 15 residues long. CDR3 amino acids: CASSLGDRDGSPLHF. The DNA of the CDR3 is TGTGCCAGCAGCTTAGGGGACAGGGACGGCTCACCCCTCCACTTT.

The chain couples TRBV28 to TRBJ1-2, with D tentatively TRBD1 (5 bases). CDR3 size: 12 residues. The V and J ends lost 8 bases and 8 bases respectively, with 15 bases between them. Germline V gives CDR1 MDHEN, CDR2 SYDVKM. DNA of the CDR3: TGTGCCAGCGGCCGCGGGGCTGAGGGCTACACCTTC. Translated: CASGRGAEGYTF.

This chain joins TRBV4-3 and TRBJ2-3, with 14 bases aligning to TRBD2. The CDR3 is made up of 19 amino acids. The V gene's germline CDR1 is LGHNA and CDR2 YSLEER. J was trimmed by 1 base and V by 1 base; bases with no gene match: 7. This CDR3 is CASSQGLAGGTSRTDTQYF. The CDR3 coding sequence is TGCGCCAGCAGCCAAGGACTAGCGGGGGGGACGTCTCGCACAGATACGCAGTATTTT.

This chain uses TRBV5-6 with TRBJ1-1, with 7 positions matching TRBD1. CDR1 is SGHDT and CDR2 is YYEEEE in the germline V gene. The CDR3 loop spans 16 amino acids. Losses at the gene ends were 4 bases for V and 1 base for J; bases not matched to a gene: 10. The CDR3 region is CASSLPFTGENTEAFF. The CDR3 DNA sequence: TGTGCCAGCAGCCTCCCCTTTACAGGGGAGAACACTGAAGCTTTCTTT.

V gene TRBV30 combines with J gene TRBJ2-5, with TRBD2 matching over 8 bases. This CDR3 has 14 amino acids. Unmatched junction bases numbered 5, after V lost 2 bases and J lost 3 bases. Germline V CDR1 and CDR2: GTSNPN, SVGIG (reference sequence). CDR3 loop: CAWSSGGGEETQYF. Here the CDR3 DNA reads TGTGCCTGGAGTAGCGGGGGCGGGGAAGAGACCCAGTACTTC. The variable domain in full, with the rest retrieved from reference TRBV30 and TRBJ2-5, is SQTIHQWPATLVQPVGSPLSLECTVEGTSNPNLYWYRQAAGRGLQLLFYSVGIGQISSEVPQNLSASRPQDRQFILSSKKLLLSDSGFYLCAWSSGGGEETQYFGPGTRLLVL.

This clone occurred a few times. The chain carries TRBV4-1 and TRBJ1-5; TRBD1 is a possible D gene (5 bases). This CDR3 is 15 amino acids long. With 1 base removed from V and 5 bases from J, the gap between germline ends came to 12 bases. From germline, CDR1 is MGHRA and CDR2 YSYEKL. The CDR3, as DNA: TGCGCCAGCAGCCAAGTAGGGGTTGCCGATCAGCCCCAGCATTTT. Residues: CASSQVGVADQPQHF.